Listed below are T cell receptor beta chains from one sample, sequenced in a study of cytomegalovirus exposure and HLA in healthy donors. Assay: immunoSEQ multiplex PCR; the TCRdb copy retains only in-frame clones and omits some. The data show 130,000 to 150,000 clones, 80% to 90% seen once. The sequencing sample was made of PBMCs. The receptors were gathered from a woman between 18 and 29 years old in good health and CMV-seropositive. Each CDR3 is given with its conserved first and last residue. Fields, in order: clone size, V gene, J gene, D gene, CDR3 DNA, CDR3 protein. D genes are given only for firm matches. Some rows mark clone size as missing; the rest say once, few, many or name a class of expanded clone.

>-|TRBV7-2|TRBJ1-5|TRBD1
TGTGCCAGCAGCCTGGGACAGGTTAGCAATCAGCCCCAGCATTTT
CASSLGQVSNQPQHF
>-|TRBV30|TRBJ2-1|TRBD1
TGTGCCTGGGGCCGGGACAGGGGGCTAAATGAGCAGTTCTTC
CAWGRDRGLNEQFF
>-|TRBV5-1|TRBJ2-2|TRBD1
TGCGCCAGCAGCTCGGGACAGACGAACACCGGGGAGCTGTTTTTT
CASSSGQTNTGELFF
>once|TRBV5-8|TRBJ1-1|-
TGTGCCAGCAGCTTGGGCGGGGTTACTGAAGCTTTCTTT
CASSLGGVTEAFF
>-|TRBV6-1|TRBJ1-5|-
TGTGCCAGCAGTGAATTCCCCGGGGGTAGCAATCAGCCCCAGCATTTT
CASSEFPGGSNQPQHF
>-|TRBV5-4|TRBJ2-2|-
TGTGCCAGCAGCTTGACAGGGAGAGGCCACACCGGGGAGCTGTTTTTT
CASSLTGRGHTGELFF
>-|TRBV7-9|TRBJ2-3|TRBD2
TGTGCCAGCAGCTTAGGTTGGGCTAGCGGGGAACTCACAGATACGCAGTATTTT
CASSLGWASGELTDTQYF
>-|TRBV29-1|TRBJ2-5|-
TGCAGCGTTGCCCCCCTCGCGGAGACCCAGTACTTC
CSVAPLAETQYF
>-|TRBV5-1|TRBJ1-6|TRBD1
TGCGCCAGCAGAGCAGGACAGGGGGCTTTTTCACCCCTCCACTTT
CASRAGQGAFSPLHF
>-|TRBV6-1|TRBJ1-3|-
TGTGCCAGCAGTGAAGGACGGGGGAACACCATATATTTT
CASSEGRGNTIYF